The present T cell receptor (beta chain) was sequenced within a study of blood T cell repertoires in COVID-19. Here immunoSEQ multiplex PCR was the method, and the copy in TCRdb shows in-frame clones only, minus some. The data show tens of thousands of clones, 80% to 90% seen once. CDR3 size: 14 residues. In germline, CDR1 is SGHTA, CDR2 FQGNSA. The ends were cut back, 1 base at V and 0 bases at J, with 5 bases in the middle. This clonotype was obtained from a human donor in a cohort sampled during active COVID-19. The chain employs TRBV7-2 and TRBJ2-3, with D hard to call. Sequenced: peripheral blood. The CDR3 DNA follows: TGTGCCAGCAGCTTAGTTTCTAGCACAGATACGCAGTATTTT. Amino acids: CASSLVSSTDTQYF.